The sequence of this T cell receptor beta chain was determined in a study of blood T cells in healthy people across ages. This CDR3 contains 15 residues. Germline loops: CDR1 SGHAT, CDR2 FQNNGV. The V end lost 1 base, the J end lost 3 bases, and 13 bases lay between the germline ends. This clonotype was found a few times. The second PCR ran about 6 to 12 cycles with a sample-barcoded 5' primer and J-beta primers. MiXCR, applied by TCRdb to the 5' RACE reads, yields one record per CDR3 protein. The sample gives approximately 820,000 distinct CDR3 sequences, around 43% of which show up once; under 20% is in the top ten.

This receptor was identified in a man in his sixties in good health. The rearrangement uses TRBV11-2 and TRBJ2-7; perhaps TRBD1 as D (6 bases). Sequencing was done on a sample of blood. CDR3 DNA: TGTGCCAGCAGCTTAGTTCAGGGGTTTCTCTACGAGCAGTACTTC. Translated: CASSLVQGFLYEQYF.